This T cell receptor beta chain was documented in a study of response to subunit inactivated influenza vaccine. TCRdb independently ran MiXCR on the RT-PCR reads; one entry per CDR3 protein. The sample shows a few hundred thousand distinct CDR3 sequences, more than 7% of them seen only once. Trimming pared 4 bases from V and 2 bases from J, leaving 12 bases between. CDR1 and CDR2 (germline): SGHRS, YFSETQ. This CDR3 is built from 14 residues. Whole-study results and caveats: Authors proposed each seasonal influenza vaccination draws in few new T cells.

This clonotype was observed at least ten times. Its antigen is not known. This sequence joins TRBV5-1 and TRBJ1-2; a weak D match, TRBD1 (5 bases). The starting material was PBMCs from blood, obtained around 25 months after vaccination. This clonotype originated in a man between 50 and 75 years old who received an inactivated influenza vaccine. For the CDR3, the DNA is TGCGCCAGCAGCCCGGGCGACAGAAACTATGGCTACACCTTC. Its protein product is CASSPGDRNYGYTF.